The 20 T cell receptor beta chains below come from one sample, sequenced in a study of cytomegalovirus exposure and HLA in healthy donors (TCRdb year 2017). The method behind the library was the immunoSEQ multiplex PCR assay. Drawn from immuneACCESS, this table holds only the in-frame rearrangements with V and J called that TCRdb kept. Clones are partly lost; checked studies trace under half to an unresolved V gene and leave the rest unexplained. The sample includes about 190,000 clones, with about 80% observed a single time. Of the sample, over 5.5% is held by the ten largest clones. The sample taken for sequencing was PBMCs. The receptors shown here come from a man younger than 30 in good health and CMV-seropositive.

The chain carries TRBV11-2 and TRBJ2-7, with a tentative D call TRBD1 (5 bases). The CDR3 has 17 residues. Per germline, CDR1 SGHAT and CDR2 FQNNGV. Trimming took 1 base from V and 6 from J, leaving 22 bases between them. The CDR3 DNA reads as TGTGCCAGCAGCTTAGGAAGAGGTACAGGCCCTAAAGGCGAGCAGTACTTC. Translating it yields CASSLGRGTGPKGEQYF.

The chain carries TRBV6-5 and TRBJ2-3; D is unresolved. The CDR3 totals 15 residues. V was clipped by 2 bases and J by 1 base, with 10 bases between them. Germline loops: CDR1 MNHEY, CDR2 SVGAGI. The DNA for the CDR3 is TGTGCCAGCAGTTACGCGGCCAGACGCACAGATACGCAGTATTTT. Its protein is CASSYAARRTDTQYF.

CDR3 nucleotide sequence: TGTGCCAGCAGCCAAGGTCGGGGGAATCAGCCCCAGCATTTT. As protein: CASSQGRGNQPQHF. The V call is TRBV7-2, the J call TRBJ1-5, with D possibly matching TRBD1 (5 bases). The CDR3 has 14 residues. Germline CDR1 SGHTA, CDR2 FQGNSA. Trimming shortened V by 5 bases and J by 4 bases, and 12 bases separated the two germline ends.

J is TRBJ2-3 and V is TRBV7-2; D gene uncertain. CDR3 size: 12 residues. V was clipped by 4 bases and J by 2 bases, with 4 bases between them. In germline, CDR1 is SGHTA, CDR2 FQGNSA. CDR3 in amino acids: CASSSVTDTQYF. The CDR3 region has the DNA TGTGCCAGCAGCTCAGTCACAGATACGCAGTATTTT.

The chain recombines TRBV19 with TRBJ2-7, with 8 nucleotides matching TRBD1. Germline loops: CDR1 LNHDA, CDR2 SQIVND (reference sequence). V lost 5 bases, J lost 0 bases, and 3 bases stayed unmatched. This CDR3 comprises 14 residues. The CDR3 DNA is TGTGCCAGTAGTGGGGGACAGGTCTCCTACGAGCAGTACTTC. As protein: CASSGGQVSYEQYF.

V gene TRBV6-1 combines with J gene TRBJ1-4; unclear D gene. The CDR3 contains 14 residues. Trimming cost V 1 base and J 5 bases, with 8 bases left between them. Germline V CDR1 and CDR2: MNHNS, SASEGT. The CDR3 DNA sequence: TGTGCCAGCAGTGAAGTTATCGGGAATGAAAAACTGTTTTTT. Amino acids: CASSEVIGNEKLFF.

The rearrangement uses TRBV30 and TRBJ2-5; D is unresolved. Germline CDR1 is GTSNPN and CDR2 is SVGIG (reference sequence). The CDR3 spans 12 residues. V lost 4 bases to trimming and J lost 4 bases, with 10 bases between them. This chain's CDR3 is CAWTSLGETQYF. The CDR3 DNA follows: TGTGCCTGGACTAGTTTAGGAGAGACCCAGTACTTC. The whole variable domain, filled in from reference TRBV30 and TRBJ2-5, reads SQTIHQWPATLVQPVGSPLSLECTVEGTSNPNLYWYRQAAGRGLQLLFYSVGIGQISSEVPQNLSASRPQDRQFILSSKKLLLSDSGFYLCAWTSLGETQYFGPGTRLLVL.

The chain joins TRBV7-2 to TRBJ2-3; TRBD2 matches 7 bases. V lost 5 bases to trimming and J lost 6 bases; unmatched junction nucleotides: 14. Looked up from germline, CDR1 is SGHTA and CDR2 is FQGNSA. The CDR3 extends over 16 amino acids. The DNA of the CDR3 is TGTGCCAGCAGCCTAACTAGCTCTCTTAGCGGGGATACGCAGTATTTT. It translates to CASSLTSSLSGDTQYF.

The chain is built from TRBV9 and TRBJ1-2; 9 positions agree with TRBD1. With V trimmed by 3 bases and J by 8 bases, 11 bases remained unmatched. The CDR3 covers 15 residues. Germline V CDR1 and CDR2: SGDLS, YYNGEE. In DNA form, the CDR3 reads TGTGCCAGCAGCGCGGGATCCGGGACAGGGATCGGCTACACCTTC. This codes for CASSAGSGTGIGYTF. Full variable domain (rest looked up from reference TRBV9 and TRBJ1-2): DSGVTQTPKHLITATGQRVTLRCSPRSGDLSVYWYQQSLDQGLQFLIQYYNGEERAKGNILERFSAQQFPDLHSELNLSSLELGDSALYFCASSAGSGTGIGYTFGSGTRLTVV.

This chain connects TRBV9 to TRBJ2-7; TRBD1 matches 10 bases. Looked up from germline, CDR1 is SGDLS and CDR2 is YYNGEE. After removal of 0 bases from V and 2 bases from J, the junction contained 2 bases not matched to a gene. CDR3 length: 15 amino acids. CDR3 loop: CASSVEGQGAYEQYF. The CDR3 nucleotides are TGTGCCAGCAGCGTAGAAGGACAGGGGGCCTACGAGCAGTACTTC. Full variable domain (rest looked up from reference TRBV9 and TRBJ2-7): DSGVTQTPKHLITATGQRVTLRCSPRSGDLSVYWYQQSLDQGLQFLIQYYNGEERAKGNILERFSAQQFPDLHSELNLSSLELGDSALYFCASSVEGQGAYEQYFGPGTRLTVT.

J is TRBJ2-7 and V is TRBV19; the match to TRBD1 covers 9 bases. This CDR3 is 13 amino acids long. V lost 5 bases, J lost 6 bases, and 5 bases stayed unmatched. Germline-derived CDR1 and CDR2 are LNHDA and SQIVND (reference sequence). In DNA, the CDR3 is TGTGCCAGTAGTCCCCGGGACAGGGTCGAGCAGTACTTC. Its protein product is CASSPRDRVEQYF. Full variable domain (missing parts from reference TRBV19 and TRBJ2-7): DGGITQSPKYLFRKEGQNVTLSCEQNLNHDAMYWYRQDPGQGLRLIYYSQIVNDFQKGDIAEGYSVSREKKESFPLTVTSAQKNPTAFYLCASSPRDRVEQYFGPGTRLTVT.

This clone was recorded only once. The rearrangement uses TRBV10-3 and TRBJ2-7; D unresolved. CDR1 is ENHRY and CDR2 is SYGVKD in the germline V gene. The CDR3 runs to 15 residues. The V end was cut by 6 bases, the J end by 4 bases, with 19 bases between. CDR3: CAIRGSAERIYEQYF. Here the CDR3 DNA reads TGTGCCATCAGGGGTTCGGCGGAGAGGATATACGAGCAGTACTTC.

DNA for the CDR3: TGTGCCTGGAACCGCCCTCTAGCGGGAGAGACCCAGTACTTC. Translating gives CAWNRPLAGETQYF. This rearrangement joins TRBV30 to TRBJ2-5; 8 nucleotides match TRBD2. The CDR3 consists of 14 residues. CDR1 is GTSNPN and CDR2 is SVGIG in the germline V gene (reference sequence). The V gene end was trimmed by 4 bases and the J gene end by 4 bases; junction bases not matched to a gene: 8. Full variable domain (outside the CDR3, taken from reference TRBV30 and TRBJ2-5): SQTIHQWPATLVQPVGSPLSLECTVEGTSNPNLYWYRQAAGRGLQLLFYSVGIGQISSEVPQNLSASRPQDRQFILSSKKLLLSDSGFYLCAWNRPLAGETQYFGPGTRLLVL.

The chain couples TRBV2 to TRBJ1-5, with a tentative D call TRBD1 (6 bases). The CDR3 loop spans 15 amino acids. Trimming pared 4 bases from V and 1 base from J, leaving 11 bases between. Germline CDR1 is SNHLY and CDR2 is FYNNEI. CDR3 sequence: CASSGGTPSNQPQHF. The DNA for the CDR3 is TGTGCCAGCAGTGGTGGGACACCAAGCAATCAGCCCCAGCATTTT.

The V and J genes are TRBV6-5 and TRBJ2-7; perhaps TRBD1 as D (6 bases). The germline CDR1 and CDR2 sequences are MNHEY and SVGAGI. The V and J ends lost 5 bases and 0 bases respectively, with 14 bases between them. The CDR3 length is 15 residues. CDR3 sequence reads: CASSKRTDSSYEQYF. The CDR3 bases are TGTGCCAGCAGTAAACGGACAGACAGCTCCTACGAGCAGTACTTC.

The chain joins TRBV7-3 to TRBJ2-5; no reliable D call. This CDR3 spans 13 amino acids. Germline CDR1 reads SGHTA; CDR2 reads FQGTGA. V was trimmed by 2 bases and J by 3 bases, leaving 7 bases between them. The DNA of the CDR3 is TGTGCCAGCAGCTTAGCGAGAGAAGAGACCCAGTACTTC. Amino acid sequence: CASSLAREETQYF.

This clone has a single count. The chain recombines TRBV28 with TRBJ2-7; D may be TRBD2 (6 bases). The germline V gene has CDR1 MDHEN and CDR2 SYDVKM. V was pared by 7 bases and J by 4 bases, with 17 bases between. The length of the CDR3 is 14 residues. The CDR3 DNA is TGTGCCAGCAAATTTCCGGGACTGCTATACGAGCAGTACTTC. It translates to CASKFPGLLYEQYF.

The V gene is TRBV7-8, the J gene TRBJ2-5; 12 bases match TRBD1. Germline CDR1 SGHVS, CDR2 FQNEAQ. This CDR3 has 16 residues. V shed 1 base and J 3 bases; nucleotides not matched to a gene: 3. This CDR3 is CASSLGGQGAEETQYF. The CDR3 DNA follows: TGTGCCAGCAGCTTAGGGGGACAGGGGGCGGAAGAGACCCAGTACTTC. Combining the CDR3 with reference TRBV7-8 and TRBJ2-5 gives the whole variable domain GAGVSQSPRYKVAKRGQDVALRCDPISGHVSLFWYQQALGQGPEFLTYFQNEAQLDKSGLPSDRFFAERPEGSVSTLKIQRTQQEDSAVYLCASSLGGQGAEETQYFGPGTRLLVL.

The chain combines TRBV7-2 with TRBJ2-7; D gene ambiguous. V lost 1 base to trimming and J lost 2 bases, with 12 bases between them. The V gene's germline CDR1 is SGHTA and CDR2 FQGNSA. The CDR3 has 15 amino acids. The CDR3 protein is CASSLGSRAAYEQYF. The CDR3 DNA is TGTGCCAGCAGCTTAGGCTCGCGCGCGGCCTACGAGCAGTACTTC.

The chain is built from TRBV5-1 and TRBJ2-1; a possible D gene is TRBD2 (6 bases). The germline V gene encodes CDR1 SGHRS and CDR2 YFSETQ. The ends were cut back, 4 bases at V and 8 bases at J, with 22 bases in the middle. The CDR3 is 16 amino acids. CDR3 in DNA: TGCGCCAGCAGCCTCTATATGAGGGAGGTGAGTTATGAGCAGTTCTTC. Its protein is CASSLYMREVSYEQFF.